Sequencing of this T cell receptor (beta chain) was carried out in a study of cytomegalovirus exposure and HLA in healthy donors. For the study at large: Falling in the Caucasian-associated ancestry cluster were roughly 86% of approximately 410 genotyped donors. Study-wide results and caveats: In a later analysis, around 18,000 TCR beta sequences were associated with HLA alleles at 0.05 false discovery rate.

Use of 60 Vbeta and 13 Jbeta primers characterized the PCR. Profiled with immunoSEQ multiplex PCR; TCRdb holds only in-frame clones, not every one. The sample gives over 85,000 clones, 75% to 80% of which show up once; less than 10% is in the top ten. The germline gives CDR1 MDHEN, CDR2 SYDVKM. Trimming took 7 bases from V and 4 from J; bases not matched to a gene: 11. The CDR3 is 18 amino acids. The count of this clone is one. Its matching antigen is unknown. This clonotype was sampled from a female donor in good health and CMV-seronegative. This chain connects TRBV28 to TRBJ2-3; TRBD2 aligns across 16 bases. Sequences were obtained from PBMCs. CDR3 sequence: CASTPGLAGGPKSDTQYF. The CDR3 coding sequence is TGTGCCAGCACCCCGGGACTAGCGGGAGGGCCAAAGTCAGATACGCAGTATTTT.